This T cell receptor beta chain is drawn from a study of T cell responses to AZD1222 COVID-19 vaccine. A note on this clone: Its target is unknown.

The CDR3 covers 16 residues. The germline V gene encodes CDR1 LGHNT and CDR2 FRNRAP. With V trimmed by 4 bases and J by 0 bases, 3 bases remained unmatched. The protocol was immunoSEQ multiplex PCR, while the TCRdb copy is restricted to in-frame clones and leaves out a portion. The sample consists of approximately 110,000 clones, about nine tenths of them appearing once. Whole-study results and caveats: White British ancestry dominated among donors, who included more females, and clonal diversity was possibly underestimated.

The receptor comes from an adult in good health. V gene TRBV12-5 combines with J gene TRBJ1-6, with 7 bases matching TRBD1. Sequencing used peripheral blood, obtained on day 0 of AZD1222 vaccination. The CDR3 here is CASGSSGGSYNSPLHF. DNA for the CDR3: TGTGCTAGTGGTTCTTCAGGGGGCTCCTATAATTCACCCCTCCACTTT.